This T cell receptor (beta chain) was recorded in a study of blood T cell repertoires in COVID-19. On the study more broadly: Samples taken during acute and convalescent COVID-19 were collected in the United States, Italy and Spain. Sample material is recorded as cDNA or gDNA derived from T cells, B-cell-depleted T cells, or PBMCs.

Some clones are missing from TCRdb's copy, which holds only in-frame ones; the method was immunoSEQ multiplex PCR. Here the sample spans about 12,000 clones, 80% to 95% being singletons. Points on this clone: The junction shows a germline mismatch at one end, possibly a read error.

The CDR3 is 16 amino acids. Germline assignment: CDR1 SGDLS and CDR2 YYNGEE. This chain joins TRBV9 and TRBJ2-7; a possible D gene is TRBD2 (5 bases). The sequence was obtained from a woman aged 70-85 years with active COVID-19. The material sequenced was peripheral blood. The DNA of the CDR3 is TGTGCCGGCAGCGTAGCCGGAGGTGGCGGCACCTACGAGCAGTACTTC. As protein: CAGSVAGGGGTYEQYF.